Detailed here is one TCR beta chain. This clone was counted between two and nine times. Its antigen specificity is not known. Base qualities are not provided; no much larger clone lies one nucleotide away. The same CDR3 also results from other DNA sequences found in this sample. V is trimmed back by 2 bases and J by 1 base, and the junction contains 3 bases that no gene match accounts for. The germline V gene provides CDR1 SGHRS and CDR2 YFSETQ. From the cysteine up to the phenylalanine, the CDR3 has a length of 15 residues. Only the CDR3 portion is preserved as DNA: 45 bases, with reading frame beginning at the first base. The library was prepared using the immunoSEQ multiplex PCR assay. TCRdb retrieved this table from immuneACCESS and kept in-frame rearrangements only. Not all clones are present; in checked studies, unresolved V genes account for under half, and no reason is known for the remainder. This sample holds 65,000 to 80,000 clones; around 95% were observed only once. Together, the top ten hold under 0.3% of the sample.

The data derive from a study of technical replicates of blood from a few donors (TCRdb year 2017). The specimen was T cells isolated from PBMCs. The clonotype was recovered from a human donor in good health. In this chain, TRBV5-1 is recombined with TRBJ2-7, and TRBD2 matches 10 of the central bases. CDR3 sequence: CASSLSSGSSYEQYF. The nucleotides read TGCGCCAGCAGCTTATCTAGCGGGAGTTCCTACGAGCAGTACTTC.